One and the same sample provided the 24 T cell receptor beta chains below, sequenced in a study of blood T cell repertoires in COVID-19. Profiled with immunoSEQ multiplex PCR; TCRdb holds only in-frame clones, not every one. The sample records under 85,000 clones, approximately 85% being singletons. The sequenced sample consisted of peripheral blood. These receptor sequences come from a man older than 75 with acute or convalescent COVID-19.

This clone has a handful of counts. This chain links TRBV13 with TRBJ1-4; D is undetermined. Germline V gene lookup returns CDR1 PRHDT and CDR2 FYEKMQ (reference sequence). V was trimmed by 2 bases and J by 10 bases, leaving 8 bases between them. CDR3 length: 12 amino acids. The CDR3 region is CASSLPLGKLFF. The CDR3 DNA reads as TGTGCCAGCAGCTTACCCCTAGGAAAACTGTTTTTT.

The J gene is TRBJ2-1, the V gene TRBV6-1, with D possibly being TRBD2 (6 bases). V dropped 2 bases and J dropped 2 bases, with 13 bases sitting between them. The CDR3 extends over 16 amino acids. Germline V CDR1 and CDR2: MNHNS, SASEGT. The DNA of the CDR3 is TGTGCCAGCAGTGAACGGGGGACTGGACCCTACAATGAGCAGTTCTTC. Residues: CASSERGTGPYNEQFF.

V gene TRBV7-9 combines with J gene TRBJ1-1, with D perhaps TRBD1 (5 bases). The length of the CDR3 is 13 residues. Trimming took off 5 bases at V and 2 bases at J, with 9 bases between the two ends. Germline lookup yields CDR1 SEHNR and CDR2 FQNEAQ (reference sequence). CDR3 region: CASSPTVNTEAFF. The CDR3 DNA is TGTGCCAGCAGCCCGACAGTTAACACTGAAGCTTTCTTT. Variable domain in full (rest from reference TRBV7-9 and TRBJ1-1): DTGVSQNPRHKITKRGQNVTFRCDPISEHNRLYWYRQTLGQGPEFLTYFQNEAQLEKSRLLSDRFSAERPKGSFSTLEIQRTEQGDSAMYLCASSPTVNTEAFFGQGTRLTVV.

The chain joins TRBV19 to TRBJ2-7, with TRBD2 matching 11 bases. The V segment lost 4 bases and the J segment 6 bases; nucleotides outside the gene matches: 2. The germline CDR1 and CDR2 sequences are LNHDA and SQIVND (reference sequence). CDR3 size: 13 residues. The CDR3 protein is CASSSLAGGEQYF. CDR3 in DNA: TGTGCCAGTAGTAGCCTAGCGGGAGGCGAGCAGTACTTC.

The chain joins TRBV7-6 to TRBJ2-7; D possibly corresponds to TRBD1 (5 bases). The germline V gene encodes CDR1 SGHVS and CDR2 FNYEAQ. Trimming took 4 bases from V and 5 from J, leaving 12 bases between them. There are 13 residues in the CDR3. The CDR3, as DNA: TGTGCCAGCAGCTCCTATAGGGGTGACGAGCAGTACTTC. It yields the protein CASSSYRGDEQYF.

The V gene is TRBV11-2, the J gene TRBJ2-7, with no clear D. Between the trimmed V and J ends, which lost 1 base and 4 bases, there was a span of 8 bases. The germline V gene has CDR1 SGHAT and CDR2 FQNNGV. The CDR3 sequence is 13 residues long. The chain's CDR3 is CASSLAGAYEQYF. The CDR3 DNA is TGTGCCAGCAGCTTAGCCGGAGCTTACGAGCAGTACTTC.

This sequence joins TRBV6-5 and TRBJ2-7; no firm D call. The CDR3 runs 16 residues. Per the germline V gene, CDR1 is MNHEY and CDR2 is SVGAGI. The germline V and J ends were trimmed by 0 bases and 2 bases, with 14 bases remaining between them. CDR3 in amino acids: CASSYSATYEAYEQYF. The CDR3 DNA follows: TGTGCCAGCAGTTACTCTGCGACTTATGAAGCCTACGAGCAGTACTTC.

V and J are TRBV28 and TRBJ1-3; no clear D gene. The CDR3 spans 14 residues. The V and J ends lost 5 bases and 0 bases respectively, with 8 bases between them. The germline V gene has CDR1 MDHEN and CDR2 SYDVKM. The CDR3 DNA reads as TGTGCCAGCAGTGCCCGGGGCTCTGGAAACACCATATATTTT. Residues: CASSARGSGNTIYF.

The chain carries TRBV19 and TRBJ1-5, with D possibly being TRBD1 (6 bases). Trimming pared 4 bases from V and 6 bases from J, leaving 10 bases between. This CDR3 is 13 amino acids long. Germline-derived CDR1 and CDR2 are LNHDA and SQIVND (reference sequence). The CDR3 is CASSTQGTQPQHF. For the CDR3, the DNA is TGTGCCAGTAGTACACAGGGTACTCAGCCCCAGCATTTT.

CDR3 in DNA: TGCGCCAGCAGCCAAGATGGAACAGGTGGAGCCAAAAACATTCAGTACTTC. It translates to CASSQDGTGGAKNIQYF. V gene TRBV4-3 combines with J gene TRBJ2-4; maybe TRBD1 (5 bases). The CDR3 is 17 residues long. Germline V gene lookup returns CDR1 LGHNA and CDR2 YSLEER. V was clipped by 0 bases and J by 0 bases, with 12 bases between them.

V usage is TRBV7-9 and J usage is TRBJ2-1; 10 bases line up with TRBD2. Per germline, CDR1 SEHNR and CDR2 FQNEAQ (reference sequence). This CDR3 region has 15 residues. V shed 7 bases and J 5 bases; nucleotides not matched to a gene: 8. CDR3 DNA: TGTGCCAGCATCATCACACTAGCGGGGAACAATGAGCAGTTCTTC. Translation gives CASIITLAGNNEQFF.

This chain joins TRBV7-6 and TRBJ2-3; the match to TRBD1 covers 9 bases. The CDR3 runs to 16 residues. V dropped 6 bases and J dropped 2; count of bases not matched to a gene: 9. Germline CDR1 reads SGHVS; CDR2 reads FNYEAQ. The CDR3 loop reads CASRKQGAGATDTQYF. The CDR3 nucleotides read TGTGCCAGCAGAAAACAGGGGGCCGGGGCCACAGATACGCAGTATTTT.

The rearrangement links TRBV10-3 to TRBJ2-1, with 11 bases that match TRBD2. The CDR3 runs to 15 residues. Germline V gives CDR1 ENHRY, CDR2 SYGVKD. V shed 1 base and J 7 bases; nucleotides not matched to a gene: 3. CDR3 nucleotides: TGTGCCATCAGTGAGTGGACTAGCGGGTCGAATGAGCAGTTCTTC. Translation gives CAISEWTSGSNEQFF.

This clone has just one count. V usage is TRBV7-8 and J usage is TRBJ1-3, with D possibly TRBD1 on 6 matching bases. The CDR3 spans 16 residues. CDR1 is SGHVS, CDR2 FQNEAQ, per germline. V was pared by 5 bases and J by 1 base, with 15 bases between. The CDR3 DNA sequence: TGTGCCAGCAGCCCCTCCGGACAGTTATCTGGAAACACCATATATTTT. Its protein is CASSPSGQLSGNTIYF.

This clone was seen a handful of times. The J gene is TRBJ1-2, the V gene TRBV4-2; TRBD1 might be the D (5 bases). Trimming pared 3 bases from V and 7 bases from J, leaving 18 bases between. Germline-derived CDR1 and CDR2 are LGHNA and YNFKEQ. CDR3 size: 15 residues. DNA for the CDR3: TGTGCCAGCAGCCAGTCAGATCCGGGGGAGGGTGGCTACACCTTC. Its protein is CASSQSDPGEGGYTF.

The gene calls are TRBV28 and TRBJ1-1, with D possibly being TRBD1 (6 bases). Per the germline V gene, CDR1 is MDHEN and CDR2 is SYDVKM. Deletions cut 6 bases from V and 10 bases from J, with 12 bases between. The CDR3 sequence is 11 residues long. CDR3 bases: TGTGCCAGCAGGGACAGCGGAGGAGCTTTCTTT. The encoded protein is CASRDSGGAFF. The full variable domain, with the rest looked up from reference TRBV28 and TRBJ1-1, is DVKVTQSSRYLVKRTGEKVFLECVQDMDHENMFWYRQDPGLGLRLIYFSYDVKMKEKGDIPEGYSVSREKKERFSLILESASTNQTSMYLCASRDSGGAFFGQGTRLTVV.

The chain combines TRBV3-1 (or the pseudogene TRBV3-2) with TRBJ1-1; D remains unclear. Germline loops: CDR1 LGHDT, CDR2 YNNKEL (reference sequence). V was cut by 1 base and J by 7 bases, with 7 bases left in between. The CDR3 runs 12 residues. The CDR3 sequence: CASSQVEGEAFF. The CDR3 coding sequence is TGTGCCAGCAGCCAAGTAGAGGGTGAAGCTTTCTTT.

Only one count was recorded for this clone. V and J are TRBV29-1 and TRBJ2-5; 9 positions match TRBD1. With 5 bases clipped from V and 7 bases from J, the junction kept 8 bases outside the gene matches. The CDR3 length is 13 residues. From germline, CDR1 is SQVTM and CDR2 ANQGSEA. In DNA form, the CDR3 reads TGCAGCGTTCGGACAGGGGAAGGGGTGACCCAGTACTTC. This translates into CSVRTGEGVTQYF.

The chain has TRBV5-1 and TRBJ2-7; no reliable D call. CDR1 and CDR2 (germline): SGHRS, YFSETQ. V lost 0 bases, J lost 7 bases, and 11 bases lay in between. The CDR3 runs to 13 residues. The CDR3, as DNA: TGCGCCAGCAGCTTGGGCTACTTCTCGGAGCAGTACTTC. It yields the protein CASSLGYFSEQYF.

The chain links TRBV5-1 to TRBJ2-3; the match to TRBD1 covers 7 bases. Germline trimming cut 0 bases from V and 1 base from J; bases unmatched to any gene: 5. In germline, CDR1 is SGHRS, CDR2 YFSETQ. This CDR3 has 16 residues. The CDR3 spells CASSLGNRGGTDTQYF. CDR3 nucleotides: TGCGCCAGCAGCTTGGGTAACAGGGGTGGCACAGATACGCAGTATTTT.

Note on this clone: Other DNA sequences in this specimen translate into the identical CDR3. The CDR3 sequence: CASSFSGSSYNEQFF. CDR3 bases: TGTGCCAGCAGCTTTAGCGGGAGCTCCTACAATGAGCAGTTCTTC. V is TRBV11-2 and J is TRBJ2-1; 9 bases fit TRBD2. There are 15 residues in the CDR3. Germline CDR1 SGHAT, CDR2 FQNNGV. V dropped 3 bases and J dropped 0; count of bases not matched to a gene: 0.

This clone was counted a single time. The chain has TRBV9 and TRBJ1-2, with a tentative D call TRBD1 (5 bases). The length of the CDR3 is 15 residues. Trimming left V 0 bases short and J 1 base short, with 10 bases between. CDR1 and CDR2 from the germline V gene are SGDLS and YYNGEE. This chain's CDR3 is CASSVVGGGNYGYTF. For the CDR3, the DNA is TGTGCCAGCAGCGTAGTGGGGGGTGGTAACTATGGCTACACCTTC.

This chain joins TRBV5-5 and TRBJ2-1, with 13 positions matching TRBD2. This CDR3 spans 16 amino acids. V was pared by 5 bases and J by 9 bases, with 11 bases of the junction left unmatched. From germline, CDR1 is SGHKS and CDR2 YYEKEE (reference sequence). This CDR3 is CASRRPGLAGVVEQFF. CDR3 DNA sequence: TGTGCCAGCAGGCGCCCCGGACTAGCGGGAGTTGTTGAGCAGTTCTTC.

A note on this clone: Other DNA sequences in this sample translate to the same CDR3. V usage is TRBV18 and J usage is TRBJ1-3; D gene ambiguous. Germline values: CDR1 KGHSH, CDR2 LQKENI. The CDR3 is 15 amino acids. V was pared by 0 bases and J by 1 base, with 7 bases between. CDR3: CASSPPGGSGNTIYF. DNA of the CDR3: TGTGCCAGCTCACCACCGGGCGGGTCTGGAAACACCATATATTTT.